This T cell receptor beta chain stems from a study of TIL therapy for anti-PD-1-resistant metastatic lung cancer. The libraries were made with immunoSEQ v3. The protocol was immunoSEQ multiplex PCR, while the TCRdb copy is restricted to in-frame clones and leaves out a portion. This repertoire shows 95,000 or so clones, about two thirds found once; its top ten account for approximately 11%. Noted time point: pre-treatment sample, taken before nivolumab and TIL therapy. The tumor samples were excised metastases, mostly pleural nodules or supraclavicular lymph nodes. Progressing patients received lymphodepletion, expanded TIL infusion and IL-2. Trimming pared 1 base from V and 7 bases from J, leaving 14 bases between. The CDR3 consists of 16 residues. CDR1 is SGHTA, CDR2 FQGTGA, per germline.

The chain is built from TRBV7-3 and TRBJ1-6; tentative D call: TRBD1 (5 bases). The sequencing used tumor tissue, collected at baseline. This TCR derives from a person aged 30 to 80 with non-small cell lung cancer. The CDR3 loop is CASSLSGGPTNSPLHF. The CDR3 DNA sequence: TGTGCCAGCAGCTTAAGCGGGGGACCGACGAATTCACCCCTCCACTTT.